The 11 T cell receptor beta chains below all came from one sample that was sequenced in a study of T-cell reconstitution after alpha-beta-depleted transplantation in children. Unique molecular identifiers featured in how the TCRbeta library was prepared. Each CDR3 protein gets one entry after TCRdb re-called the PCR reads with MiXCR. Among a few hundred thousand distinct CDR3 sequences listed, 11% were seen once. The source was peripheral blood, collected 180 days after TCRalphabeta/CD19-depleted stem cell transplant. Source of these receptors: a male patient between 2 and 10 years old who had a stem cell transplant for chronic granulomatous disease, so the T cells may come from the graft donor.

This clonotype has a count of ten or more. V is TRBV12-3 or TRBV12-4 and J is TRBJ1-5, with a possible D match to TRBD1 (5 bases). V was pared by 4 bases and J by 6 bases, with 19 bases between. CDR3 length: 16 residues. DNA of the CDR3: TGTGCCAGCAGTTCCCAGGCTGGGGGTCGGCCTCAGCCCCAGCATTTT. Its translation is CASSSQAGGRPQPQHF.

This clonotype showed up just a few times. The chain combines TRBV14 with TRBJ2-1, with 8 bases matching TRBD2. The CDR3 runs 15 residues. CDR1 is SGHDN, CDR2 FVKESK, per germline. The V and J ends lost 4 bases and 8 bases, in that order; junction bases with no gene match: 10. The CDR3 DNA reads TGTGCCAGCAGCCCGGGACTAGTTCCGCTCTATGAGCAGTTCTTC. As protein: CASSPGLVPLYEQFF.

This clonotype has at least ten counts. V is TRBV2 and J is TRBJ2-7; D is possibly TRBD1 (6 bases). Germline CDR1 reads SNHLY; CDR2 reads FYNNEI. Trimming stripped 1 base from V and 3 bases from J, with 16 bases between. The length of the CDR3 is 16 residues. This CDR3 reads CASSEVGRGSRYEQYF. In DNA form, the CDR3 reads TGTGCCAGCAGTGAAGTCGGCAGGGGCAGTCGCTACGAGCAGTACTTC.

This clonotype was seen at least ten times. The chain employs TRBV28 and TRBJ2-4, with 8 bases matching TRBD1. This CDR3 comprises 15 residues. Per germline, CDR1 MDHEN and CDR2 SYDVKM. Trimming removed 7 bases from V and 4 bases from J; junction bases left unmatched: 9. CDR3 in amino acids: CASKPSGTGKNIQYF. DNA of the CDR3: TGTGCCAGCAAACCCTCCGGGACAGGAAAAAACATTCAGTACTTC.

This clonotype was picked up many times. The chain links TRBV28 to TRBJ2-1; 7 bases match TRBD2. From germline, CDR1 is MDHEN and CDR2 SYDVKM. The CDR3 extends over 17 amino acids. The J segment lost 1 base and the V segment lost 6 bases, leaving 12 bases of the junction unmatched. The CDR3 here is CASSPAREAGSYNEQFF. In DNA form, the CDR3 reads TGTGCCAGCAGCCCGGCCAGGGAAGCGGGGTCCTACAATGAGCAGTTCTTC.

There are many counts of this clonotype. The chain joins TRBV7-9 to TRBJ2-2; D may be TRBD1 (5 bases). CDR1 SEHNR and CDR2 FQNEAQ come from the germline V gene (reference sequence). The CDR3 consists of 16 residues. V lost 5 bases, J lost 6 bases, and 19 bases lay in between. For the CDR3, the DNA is TGTGCCAGCAGCCCGGCCGGCAGGGCCATGGCCGGGGAGCTGTTTTTT. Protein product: CASSPAGRAMAGELFF.

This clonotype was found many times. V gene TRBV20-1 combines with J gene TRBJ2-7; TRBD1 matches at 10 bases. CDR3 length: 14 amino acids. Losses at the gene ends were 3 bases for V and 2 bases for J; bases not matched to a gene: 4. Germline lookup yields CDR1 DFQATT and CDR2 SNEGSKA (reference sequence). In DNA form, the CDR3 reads TGCAGTGCTAGTGGGACAGGGGAGACCTACGAGCAGTACTTC. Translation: CSASGTGETYEQYF.

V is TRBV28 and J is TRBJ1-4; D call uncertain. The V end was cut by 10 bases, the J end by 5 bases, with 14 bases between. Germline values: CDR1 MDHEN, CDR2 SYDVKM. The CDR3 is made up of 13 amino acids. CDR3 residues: CAISDYLNEKLFF. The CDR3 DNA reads TGTGCCATTTCGGACTATCTAAATGAAAAACTGTTTTTT.

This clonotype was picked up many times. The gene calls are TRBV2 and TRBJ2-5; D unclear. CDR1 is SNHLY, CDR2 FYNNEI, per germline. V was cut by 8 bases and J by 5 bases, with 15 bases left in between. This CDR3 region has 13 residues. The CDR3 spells CASSPLSIETQYF. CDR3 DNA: TGTGCCAGCTCTCCCCTCTCCATTGAGACCCAGTACTTC.

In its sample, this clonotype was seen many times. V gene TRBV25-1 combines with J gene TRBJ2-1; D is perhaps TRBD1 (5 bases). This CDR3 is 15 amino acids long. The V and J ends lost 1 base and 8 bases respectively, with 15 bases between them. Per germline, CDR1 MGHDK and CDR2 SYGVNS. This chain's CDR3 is CASSESMALQDEQFF. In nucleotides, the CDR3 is TGTGCCAGCAGTGAATCTATGGCGCTACAGGATGAGCAGTTCTTC.

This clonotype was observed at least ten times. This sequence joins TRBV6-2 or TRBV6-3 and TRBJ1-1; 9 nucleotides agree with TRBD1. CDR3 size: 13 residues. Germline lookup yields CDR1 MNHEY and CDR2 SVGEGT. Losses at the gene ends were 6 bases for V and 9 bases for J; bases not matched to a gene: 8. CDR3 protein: CASRPGQGHQAFF. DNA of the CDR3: TGTGCCAGCAGACCCGGACAGGGGCATCAAGCTTTCTTT.